This section outlines one TCR beta chain sequence together with its context. The data were taken from a study of blood T cell repertoires in COVID-19. Turning to the study itself: In each case, the material was cDNA or gDNA derived from T cells, B-cell-depleted T cells, or PBMCs.

Losses at the gene ends were 5 bases for V and 3 bases for J; bases not matched to a gene: 2. The CDR3 covers 13 residues. Per the germline V gene, CDR1 is SGHNT and CDR2 is YENEEA. Clones were read by immunoSEQ multiplex PCR, and TCRdb kept only the in-frame ones, dropping some. The table includes fewer than 200,000 clones, roughly 81% detected once. The clonotype originates from a man aged 35-49 years with acute or convalescent COVID-19. The chain has TRBV11-3 and TRBJ1-1, with TRBD1 matching 8 bases. Sequencing was carried out using peripheral blood. CDR3 region: CASSQGADTEAFF. As DNA, the CDR3 is TGTGCCAGCAGCCAGGGGGCCGACACTGAAGCTTTCTTT.